These 4 T cell receptor beta chains share one sample of origin, sequenced in a study of cytomegalovirus exposure and HLA in healthy donors. In the PCR, 60 Vbeta and 13 Jbeta primers were used. Here immunoSEQ multiplex PCR was the method, and the copy in TCRdb shows in-frame clones only, minus some. Among 45,000 to 65,000 clones, roughly 80% were seen once, and the ten largest hold about 2.5%. The sequenced sample was PBMCs. Receptors originate from a woman aged 40 to 50 in good health and CMV-seropositive.

V and J are TRBV18 and TRBJ2-5; D may be TRBD2 (5 bases). The CDR3 is 14 amino acids. Germline-derived CDR1 and CDR2 are KGHSH and LQKENI. V lost 3 bases and J lost 2, with 10 bases in between. The CDR3 nucleotides read TGTGCCAGCTCACCGGGCGGGTCTCAAGAGACCCAGTACTTC. It specifies CASSPGGSQETQYF.

The V call is TRBV5-1, the J call TRBJ1-4; the match to TRBD1 covers 8 bases. Looked up from germline, CDR1 is SGHRS and CDR2 is YFSETQ. CDR3 length equals 16 residues. The trim removed 4 bases at V and 10 bases at J, leaving 15 bases unmatched. The CDR3 coding sequence is TGCGCCAGCAGCGTAGGACCCGGGACAGGCATGGGAAAACTGTTTTTT. Encoded protein: CASSVGPGTGMGKLFF. Full variable domain (remainder filled in from reference TRBV5-1 and TRBJ1-4): KAGVTQTPRYLIKTRGQQVTLSCSPISGHRSVSWYQQTPGQGLQFLFEYFSETQRNKGNFPGRFSGRQFSNSRSEMNVSTLELGDSALYLCASSVGPGTGMGKLFFGSGTQLSVL.

This chain links TRBV6-5 with TRBJ1-2; possible D gene TRBD1, 6 bases. Per germline, CDR1 MNHEY and CDR2 SVGAGI. The V and J ends lost 7 bases and 3 bases respectively, with 15 bases between them. The CDR3 contains 14 residues. CDR3: CASKRGPEDYGYTF. As DNA, the CDR3 is TGTGCCAGCAAGCGGGGGCCTGAGGACTATGGCTACACCTTC.

The chain has TRBV10-3 and TRBJ1-1; D remains ambiguous. Germline V gene data show CDR1 as ENHRY and CDR2 as SYGVKD. The length of the CDR3 is 12 residues. V was pared by 4 bases and J by 6 bases, with 9 bases between. The CDR3 protein is CAISGAAPEAFF. CDR3 nucleotides: TGTGCCATCAGTGGTGCGGCCCCTGAAGCTTTCTTT.